The sequence of this TCR beta chain was determined in a study of T cell responses to AZD1222 COVID-19 vaccine. Study-level background: Second-dose recipients at about 4 or about 12 weeks were treated as one pooled group. General study results and limits: The donor cohort was predominantly white British with a female majority, and clonal diversity may have been underestimated. Baseline antibody screening turned up just a handful of seropositive AZD1222 recipients.

About this clone itself: Its antigen is undetermined.

TCRdb's copy holds only in-frame clones and misses some; the assay was immunoSEQ multiplex PCR. The sample records 100,000 to 120,000 clones, 85% to 95% being singletons. The sequence came from an adult in good health. The sequences come from peripheral blood, collected on day 0 of AZD1222 vaccination.

CDR3: CASSDSGRRNTEAFF. CDR3 nucleotides: TGTGCCAGCAGTGATTCAGGACGGCGGAACACTGAAGCTTTCTTT. This chain connects TRBV6-1 to TRBJ1-1; no reliable D call. Per germline, CDR1 MNHNS and CDR2 SASEGT. The CDR3 spans 15 residues. Trimming took off 3 bases at V and 1 base at J, with 12 bases between the two ends.